This T cell receptor (beta chain) was found in a study of cytomegalovirus exposure and HLA in healthy donors. The primer mix had 60 Vbeta and 13 Jbeta primers. The protocol was immunoSEQ multiplex PCR, while the TCRdb copy is restricted to in-frame clones and leaves out a portion. The repertoire holds about 180,000 clones, with about three quarters as singletons. The clonotype comes from a middle-aged man in good health and CMV-seronegative. Sequencing was performed on PBMCs.

The CDR3 region is CASIQRDGLSEAFF. DNA for the CDR3: TGTGCCAGTATACAGAGGGATGGACTATCTGAAGCTTTCTTT. The rearrangement joins TRBV19 to TRBJ1-1; unclear D gene. There are 14 residues in the CDR3. The germline V gene encodes CDR1 LNHDA and CDR2 SQIVND (reference sequence). V shed 7 bases and J shed 6 bases, with 18 bases lying between them.